A single TCR beta chain is shown here with its context. This record belongs to a study of control samples from healthy donors and cancer patients. The CDR3 is 12 residues long. Trimming took 8 bases from V and 8 from J; bases not matched to a gene: 6. CDR1 is SNHLY and CDR2 is FYNNEI in the germline V gene. Sequencing used immunoSEQ multiplex PCR; TCRdb keeps in-frame clones, though not all of them. The sample has 170,000 or so clones; 90% to 95% are singletons. J is TRBJ1-3 and V is TRBV2; TRBD1 aligns across 7 bases. This sequence was found in a woman aged 18-29 years in good health. The sample comprised blood. The CDR3 reads CASLGQAYTIYF. CDR3 coding DNA: TGTGCCAGCCTTGGACAGGCGTACACCATATATTTT.